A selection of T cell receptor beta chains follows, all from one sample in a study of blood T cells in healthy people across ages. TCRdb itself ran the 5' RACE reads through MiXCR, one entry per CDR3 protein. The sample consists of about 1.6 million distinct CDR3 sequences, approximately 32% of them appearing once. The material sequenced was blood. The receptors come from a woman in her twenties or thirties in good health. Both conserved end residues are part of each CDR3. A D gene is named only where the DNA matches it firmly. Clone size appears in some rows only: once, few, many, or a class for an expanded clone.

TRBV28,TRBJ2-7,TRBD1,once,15,CASSLLRGLSVEQYF,TGTGCCAGCAGTTTGTTAAGGGGGCTATCGGTCGAGCAGTACTTC
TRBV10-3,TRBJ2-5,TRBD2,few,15,CAISSGTSGKETQYF,TGTGCCATCAGCTCCGGGACTAGCGGAAAAGAGACCCAGTACTTC
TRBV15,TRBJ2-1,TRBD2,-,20,CATYLPGLAGENGSWNEQFF,TGTGCCACCTACCTTCCGGGACTAGCGGGAGAGAATGGGTCATGGAATGAGCAGTTCTTC
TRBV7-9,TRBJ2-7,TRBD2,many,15,CASSQGTSGDYEQYF,TGTGCCAGCAGCCAGGGGACTAGCGGAGACTACGAGCAGTACTTC
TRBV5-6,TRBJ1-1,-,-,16,CASSLRAGTLNTGAFF,TGTGCCAGCAGCTTGAGGGCCGGCACTTTGAACACTGGAGCTTTCTTT
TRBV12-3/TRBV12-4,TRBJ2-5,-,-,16,CASSSPPGVVVETQYF,TGTGCCAGCAGCTCACCACCGGGGGTAGTGGTAGAGACCCAGTACTTC
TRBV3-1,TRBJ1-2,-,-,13,CASSQEIAYGYTF,TGTGCCAGCAGCCAAGAGATAGCCTATGGCTACACCTTC
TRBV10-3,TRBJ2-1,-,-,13,CAISTTSYDEQFF,TGTGCCATCAGTACCACTAGTTACGATGAGCAGTTCTTC
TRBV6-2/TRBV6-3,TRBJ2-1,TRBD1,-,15,CASTKGTGSHNEQFF,TGTGCCAGCACTAAGGGGACAGGGTCCCACAATGAGCAGTTCTTC
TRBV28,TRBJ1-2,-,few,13,CASSLFRGDGYTF,TGTGCCAGCAGTCTCTTCCGAGGGGATGGCTACACCTTC
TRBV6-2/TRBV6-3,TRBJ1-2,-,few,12,CANSYRAGGYTF,TGTGCCAACAGTTACCGGGCTGGGGGCTACACCTTC
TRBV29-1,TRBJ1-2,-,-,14,CSVGLTETNYGYTF,TGCAGCGTTGGCCTTACGGAGACCAACTATGGCTACACCTTC
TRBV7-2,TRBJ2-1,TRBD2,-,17,CASSFPITSGGGYEQFF,TGTGCCAGCAGCTTCCCTATAACTAGCGGGGGGGGCTATGAGCAGTTCTTC
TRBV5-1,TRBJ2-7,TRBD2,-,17,CASSLRSAGGKIYEQYF,TGCGCCAGCAGCTTGAGGTCTGCCGGGGGGAAAATATACGAGCAGTACTTC
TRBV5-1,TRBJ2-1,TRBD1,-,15,CASSHGQGVGPEQFF,TGCGCCAGCAGCCACGGCCAGGGGGTGGGGCCAGAGCAGTTCTTC
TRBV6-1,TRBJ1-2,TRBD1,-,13,CASNRKGASGYTF,TGTGCCAGCAACCGGAAGGGGGCTAGTGGCTACACCTTC
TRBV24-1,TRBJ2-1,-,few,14,CATSDLGNYNEQFF,TGTGCCACCAGTGATTTGGGGAACTACAATGAGCAGTTCTTC
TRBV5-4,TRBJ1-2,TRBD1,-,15,CASSILTGTEYGYTF,TGTGCCAGCAGCATACTAACCGGGACAGAATATGGCTACACCTTC
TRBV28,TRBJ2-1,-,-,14,CASSTTNRDNEQFF,TGTGCCAGCAGCACCACTAATAGGGACAATGAGCAGTTCTTC
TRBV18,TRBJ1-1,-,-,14,CASSLGRTDTEAFF,TGTGCCAGCTCCCTTGGGAGGACCGACACTGAAGCTTTCTTT
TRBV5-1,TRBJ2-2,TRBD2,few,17,CASSPREAGGGTGELFF,TGCGCCAGCAGCCCCAGAGAAGCGGGAGGTGGAACCGGGGAGCTGTTTTTT
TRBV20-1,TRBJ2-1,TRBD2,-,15,CSAIAGGLRFNEQFF,TGCAGTGCAATAGCGGGGGGGTTAAGGTTCAATGAGCAGTTCTTC
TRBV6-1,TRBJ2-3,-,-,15,CASMWIELSLDTQYF,TGTGCCAGCATGTGGATTGAGTTATCGTTGGATACGCAGTATTTT
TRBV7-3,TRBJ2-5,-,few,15,CAGSWTSSLGETQYF,TGTGCCGGCAGCTGGACTTCTTCGCTAGGAGAGACCCAGTACTTC
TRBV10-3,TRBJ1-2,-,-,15,CAINTPGRTVSRYTF,TGTGCCATCAACACACCGGGACGCACCGTGAGTCGCTACACCTTC
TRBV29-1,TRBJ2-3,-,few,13,CSVEVGGLDTQYF,TGCAGCGTTGAAGTTGGGGGGCTGGATACGCAGTATTTT
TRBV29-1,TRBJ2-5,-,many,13,CSVKRAMKETQYF,TGCAGCGTAAAAAGGGCTATGAAAGAGACCCAGTACTTC
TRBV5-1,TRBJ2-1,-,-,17,CASSLVRQTGPYNEQFF,TGCGCCAGCAGCTTGGTGCGGCAAACCGGCCCCTACAATGAGCAGTTCTTC
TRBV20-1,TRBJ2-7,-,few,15,CSAFDRRGLSYEQYF,TGCAGTGCTTTCGATCGGCGGGGGCTCTCCTACGAGCAGTACTTC
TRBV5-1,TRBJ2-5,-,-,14,CASSSWTIQETQYF,TGCGCCAGCAGCTCTTGGACTATTCAAGAGACCCAGTACTTC
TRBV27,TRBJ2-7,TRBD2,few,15,CASTSRASGAYEQYF,TGTGCCAGCACCTCAAGGGCTAGCGGGGCCTACGAGCAGTACTTC
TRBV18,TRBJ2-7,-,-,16,CASSPTAGKAKYEQYF,TGTGCCAGCTCACCGACAGCAGGAAAGGCCAAGTACGAGCAGTACTTC
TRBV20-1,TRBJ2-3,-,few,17,CSARVMHLRGLTDTQYF,TGCAGTGCTAGAGTAATGCATTTGCGGGGCCTCACAGATACGCAGTATTTT
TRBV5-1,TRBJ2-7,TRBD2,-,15,CASSLGAGRAYEQYF,TGCGCCAGCAGCTTGGGGGCAGGGAGGGCTTACGAGCAGTACTTC
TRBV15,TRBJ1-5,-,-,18,CATSRDLTGTLSNQPQHF,TGTGCCACCAGCAGAGACCTTACCGGGACACTTAGCAATCAGCCCCAGCATTTT
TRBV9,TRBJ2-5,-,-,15,CASSPPSGRRETQYF,TGTGCCAGCAGCCCCCCGAGCGGTCGGCGAGAGACCCAGTACTTC
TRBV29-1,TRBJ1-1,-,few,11,CSVNGETEAFF,TGCAGCGTCAACGGAGAAACTGAAGCTTTCTTT
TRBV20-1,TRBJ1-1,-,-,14,CSAREGSEDTEAFF,TGCAGTGCTAGAGAAGGGAGTGAGGACACTGAAGCTTTCTTT
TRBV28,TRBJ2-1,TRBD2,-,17,CASSLLPSAGVDNEQFF,TGTGCCAGCAGTTTACTCCCGTCGGCGGGAGTCGACAATGAGCAGTTCTTC
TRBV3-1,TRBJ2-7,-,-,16,CASSPRGPSPTYEQYF,TGTGCCAGCAGCCCGAGGGGTCCTAGCCCTACGTACGAGCAGTACTTC
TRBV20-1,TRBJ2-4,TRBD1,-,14,CSARPWTGENIQYF,TGCAGTGCTAGACCTTGGACAGGGGAAAACATTCAGTACTTC
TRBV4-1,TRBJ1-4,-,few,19,CASSQVLRGAPVSNEKLFF,TGCGCCAGCAGCCAAGTATTAAGGGGAGCCCCCGTATCTAATGAAAAACTGTTTTTT
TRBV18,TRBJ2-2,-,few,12,CASSPTHGELFF,TGTGCCAGCTCACCAACCCACGGGGAGCTGTTTTTT
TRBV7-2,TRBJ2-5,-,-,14,CAKAFGPGVMTQYF,TGTGCCAAAGCGTTTGGTCCCGGGGTAATGACCCAGTACTTC
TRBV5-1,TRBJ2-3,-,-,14,CASSWAKGTDTQYF,TGCGCCAGCAGCTGGGCGAAGGGTACAGATACGCAGTATTTT
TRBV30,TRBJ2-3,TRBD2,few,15,CAWSVGLAGEDTQYF,TGTGCCTGGAGTGTCGGACTAGCGGGAGAGGATACGCAGTATTTT
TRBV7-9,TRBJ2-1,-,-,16,CASSAWTPGAYNEQFF,TGTGCCAGCAGCGCCTGGACACCTGGGGCCTACAATGAGCAGTTCTTC
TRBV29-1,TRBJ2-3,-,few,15,CSVSGVLGGIDTQYF,TGCAGCGTCTCAGGGGTTCTCGGGGGCATAGATACGCAGTATTTT
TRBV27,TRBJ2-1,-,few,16,CASSLSPLSAYNEQFF,TGTGCCAGCAGTTTATCTCCACTGAGCGCCTACAATGAGCAGTTCTTC
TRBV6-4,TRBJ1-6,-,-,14,CASSETPTDLPLHF,TGTGCCAGCAGTGAAACGCCGACGGATTTACCCCTCCACTTT
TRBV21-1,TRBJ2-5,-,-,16,CATRFNGDQYQETQYF,TGTGCCACCCGCTTCAACGGGGACCAGTACCAAGAGACCCAGTACTTC
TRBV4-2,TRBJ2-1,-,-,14,CASSQEKAFHEQFF,TGTGCCAGCAGCCAAGAAAAAGCCTTCCATGAGCAGTTCTTC
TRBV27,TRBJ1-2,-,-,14,CASRIDGTNYGYTF,TGTGCCAGCAGGATCGACGGGACTAACTATGGCTACACCTTC
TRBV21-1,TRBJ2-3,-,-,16,CASSEGHPEGTDTQYF,TGTGCCAGCAGCGAAGGACACCCGGAGGGCACAGATACGCAGTATTTT
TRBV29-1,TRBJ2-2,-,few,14,CSVFAVSGAGELFF,TGCAGCGTTTTCGCGGTCTCGGGAGCCGGGGAGCTGTTTTTT
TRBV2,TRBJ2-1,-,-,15,CASGVDYRSYNEQLF,TGTGCCAGCGGAGTGGACTACCGCTCCTACAATGAGCAGCTCTTC
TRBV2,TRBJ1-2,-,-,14,CASSEGGGVFGYTF,TGTGCCAGCAGTGAAGGTGGTGGGGTTTTCGGCTACACCTTC